Detailed here is one T cell receptor (beta chain). The sample holds one count of this clonotype. Its antigen is unknown. The sample holds no much larger clone one base away, and base qualities are not on file. A read on its own is weak evidence. Here V drops 4 bases and J drops 4 bases, and the junction holds 13 bases not matched to any gene. The CDR3 sequence holds 17 residues, the cysteine and phenylalanine included. Only the CDR3 region is kept as DNA, spanning 51 bases read in frame from base 1. As encoded in the germline V gene, CDR1 is SGHRS while CDR2 is YFSETQ. Library preparation used 5' RACE. TCRdb records Illumina HiSeq 2500 as the sequencer. A second about 7 to 11 cycle PCR used a sample-barcoded 5' primer and a J-beta primer mix. Each TCR beta cDNA molecule received a unique molecular identifier from a template-switch 5' adaptor carrying 12 random nucleotides. At least 2.5 million CDR3-containing paired-end reads were obtained from each sample. All of the RNA was converted into first-strand cDNA using the Mint cDNA synthesis kit, with a TRBC-specific oligonucleotide serving as the primer. After uracil-DNA glycosylase treatment, a first 18-cycle PCR used universal primers M1SS and BC2_uni_R on all cDNA. The study's processing was this. For normalization, 1 million high-quality reads were randomly selected from each sample, with every read carrying a distinct molecular identifier. Instead of being binned into consensus sequences, reads with shared molecular identifiers were discarded. MiTCR, run with a Q25 quality threshold and the strictest error-elimination algorithm, handled CDR3 identification, clonotype clustering and error correction. A nonparametric unseen species model with Euler transformation was used to estimate a lower bound on total TCR beta diversity. TCRdb trimmed public reads at Q25 via fastp, called clones via MiXCR and kept in-frame beta chains. Each record represents a unique CDR3 protein, reported with the most common genes and DNA among its rows. The V and J calls and clone size come from TCRdb's table, not from the authors' own analysis. Recorded for this sample are about 1.7 million distinct CDR3 sequences; roughly 28% of them occurred a single time. The top ten clonotypes cover roughly 8% of the sample.

Systemically healthy Caucasian individuals from Russia, 39 in total and aged roughly 6 to 100 years, were included as donors. Around 9.7 milliliters of peripheral blood were collected from each donor into EDTA-treated Vacutainer tubes. Ficoll-Paque density-gradient centrifugation was used to isolate PBMCs, with at least 6.5 million per sample. Trizol reagent was used to extract total RNA from PBMCs, with at least 5 micrograms per sample. For every donor, an aliquot of PBMCs went through flow cytometry to measure the percentages of naive CD45RAhigh/CD27high T cells. The data derive from a study of blood T cells in healthy people across ages (dated by TCRdb to between 2014 and 2016). For context, the study as a whole: In model experiments, roughly one uniquely barcoded TCR beta cDNA molecule per two T cells was captured by template switching. To track age-related changes in TCR beta repertoire diversity, the study relied on deep sequencing normalized with unique cDNA molecular identifiers. Donors were grouped into four age groups: young (average roughly 15 years), middle-aged (over 35), aged (about 60) and long-lived (around 82). To avoid experimental bias, donors of different ages were spread randomly across the sequencing lanes. Two additional independent replicas of 1 million unique cDNA reads from the same blood draw were analyzed for two donors (one aged 18 to 29 and one aged 80 or older).

Paper-wide results and their limitations: Observed TCR beta diversity per million T cells fell roughly linearly with age, and a significant reduction was already apparent by age around 40. Total diversity estimates from one million sequenced T cells were considered lower bounds and underestimates. Observed TCR beta diversity correlated strongly with the percentage of naive T cells measured by flow cytometry. Conclusive comparison of naive and antigen-experienced compartments was prevented by the profiling of bulk unsorted PBMCs. The long-lived group showed more naive CD4+ T cells, fewer expanded clones and increased TCR diversity than the aged group, suggesting age selection. The CMV infection status of donors was not known, potentially confounding age-related changes in expanded clonotypes.

The clonotype was recovered from a woman in her 30s in good health. The chain couples TRBV5-1 to TRBJ1-5, with 8 bases matching TRBD1. Material for sequencing was blood. The CDR3 protein sequence reads: CASSPPGDRPHNQPQHF. The DNA is as follows: TGCGCCAGCAGCCCACCCGGGGACAGGCCTCATAATCAGCCCCAGCATTTT.